This entry is about one T cell receptor (beta chain). Its antigen is as yet unknown. From germline, CDR1 is MNHEY and CDR2 SVGEGT. The J segment lost 4 bases and the V segment lost 6 bases, leaving 2 bases of the junction unmatched. This CDR3 has 14 residues. The data derive from a study of human T cells and chemical hapten exposure. Findings and limits, study-wide: Sensitization with DPC brought no change to TCRs above 1 in 1000 in frequency.

Time point noted: patch test 1, 2 weeks after DPC sensitization. Regarding treatment: therapeutic diphenylcyclopropenone sensitization with weekly scalp DPC. Blood sampling occurred before each patch-test application. Unfractionated whole blood was the source from which total RNA was extracted. Per the original methods: Per sample, the median was about 88,000 TCRs, with values from around 24,000 to 710,000. In TCRdb, the RACE reads were re-called with MiXCR into one record per CDR3 protein. V and J calls and clone size were set by TCRdb, not the authors. The table has 180,000 or so distinct CDR3 sequences, about 14% seen once.

The clonotype originates from a woman in her 30s with alopecia areata. Some clones in this sample may be carry-over from other donors' samples. The chain has TRBV6-2 or TRBV6-3 and TRBJ2-1; TRBD1 matches at 11 bases. The sequences come from whole blood, collected in connection with sensitization to the hapten diphenylcyclopropenone (DPC). CDR3 sequence reads: CASSRDRGYNEQFF. The DNA for the CDR3 is TGTGCCAGCAGCCGGGACAGGGGGTACAATGAGCAGTTCTTC.